The source of this T cell receptor (beta chain) is a study of cytomegalovirus exposure and HLA in healthy donors. With 60 Vbeta and 13 Jbeta primers, the PCR was carried out. Profiled with immunoSEQ multiplex PCR; TCRdb holds only in-frame clones, not every one. The sample yields 200,000 to 300,000 clones, roughly four fifths seen once. This CDR3 has 16 amino acids. Looked up from germline, CDR1 is SNHLY and CDR2 is FYNNEI. V lost 6 bases to trimming and J lost 8 bases; unmatched junction nucleotides: 12. The chain carries TRBV2 and TRBJ2-1; TRBD1 matches 11 bases. The sample comprised PBMCs. The source is a woman aged 55 to 70 in good health and CMV-seropositive. DNA for the CDR3: TGTGCCAGCAGGTCTTCCGGGACAGGGGGGTCCTATGAGCAGTTCTTC. Translation gives CASRSSGTGGSYEQFF.